This T cell receptor (beta chain) derives from a study of CD8 T cells in Susac syndrome. The CDR3 runs 14 residues. Germline CDR1 is SGHTA and CDR2 is FQGNSA. V lost 5 bases and J lost 7, with 14 bases in between. Random hexamers were used to reverse transcribe roughly 0.45 to 1 ug of RNA. It was immunoSEQ multiplex PCR that amplified TCR beta CDR3 across 54 Vbeta and 13 Jbeta. Using its own MiXCR run on the immunoSEQ multiplex PCR reads, TCRdb lists one record per CDR3 protein. The sample has about 210,000 distinct CDR3 sequences, under 95% seen once. The sequenced target, TCR beta, came from blood CD8+ and CD4+ T cells.

The sample was CD4+ T cells from PBMCs. The clonotype was recovered from a human donor in good health. The J gene is TRBJ2-2, the V gene TRBV7-2, with D possibly matching TRBD1 (6 bases). The CDR3 region has the DNA TGTGCCAGCAGCCCCAGGGGAAATGGCGGGGAGCTGTTTTTT. Translation: CASSPRGNGGELFF.